These 22 T cell receptor beta chains came from one sample sequenced in a study of blood T cell repertoires in COVID-19. The table came from immunoSEQ multiplex PCR; TCRdb's copy has only in-frame clones and leaves some out. The table includes 120,000 to 150,000 clones, around nine tenths detected once. The sequenced sample was PBMCs or T cells enriched from blood (not recorded which). These receptors were obtained from a woman in her thirties with acute COVID-19.

The table lists this clone with a count of one. The gene calls are TRBV13 and TRBJ1-1; D is possibly TRBD1 (6 bases). The CDR3 totals 16 residues. Trimming took off 4 bases at V and 8 bases at J, with 23 bases between the two ends. The V gene's germline CDR1 is PRHDT and CDR2 FYEKMQ (reference sequence). The CDR3 DNA is TGTGCCAGCAGCTCGACCTTCACGCCAGGGGCCAACGAAGCTTTCTTT. Protein product: CASSSTFTPGANEAFF.

The chain is built from TRBV19 and TRBJ2-7; 8 bases agree with TRBD2. Per germline, CDR1 LNHDA and CDR2 SQIVND (reference sequence). The CDR3 contains 16 residues. Trimming at V came to 5 bases and at J to 5 bases, leaving 14 bases not matched to a gene. This chain's CDR3 is CASSAAPGLGRDEQYF. In nucleotides, the CDR3 is TGTGCCAGTAGTGCTGCGCCGGGACTAGGGAGGGACGAGCAGTACTTC.

The table lists this clone with a count of one. Written as DNA, the CDR3 is TGTGCCAGCAGTTCGCCGGGACAGTGGGAGACCCAGTACTTC. As protein: CASSSPGQWETQYF. The chain is built from TRBV6-5 and TRBJ2-5; 7 bases line up with TRBD1. Germline assignment: CDR1 MNHEY and CDR2 SVGAGI. With 4 bases clipped from V and 5 bases from J, the junction kept 7 bases outside the gene matches. The CDR3 extends over 14 amino acids.

J is TRBJ2-1 and V is TRBV2, with TRBD2 matching 14 bases. Germline V gene sequence: CDR1 SNHLY, CDR2 FYNNEI. J lost 6 bases, V lost 2 bases, and 6 bases had no gene match. This CDR3 spans 17 amino acids. The chain's CDR3 is CASSERLAGGRSNEQFF. CDR3 sequence (DNA): TGTGCCAGCAGTGAAAGACTAGCGGGAGGGCGGAGCAATGAGCAGTTCTTC. Complete variable domain (other parts from reference TRBV2 and TRBJ2-1): EPEVTQTPSHQVTQMGQEVILRCVPISNHLYFYWYRQILGQKVEFLVSFYNNEISEKSEIFDDQFSVERPDGSNFTLKIRSTKLEDSAMYFCASSERLAGGRSNEQFFGPGTRLTVL.

This clone has only one observation. The J gene is TRBJ2-3, the V gene TRBV29-1, with 7 bases matching TRBD1. Germline-derived CDR1 and CDR2 are SQVTM and ANQGSEA. V trimming: 5 bases; J trimming: 2 bases; junction bases outside the gene matches: 10. The CDR3 sequence is 15 residues long. CDR3 nucleotides: TGCAGCGTTCTGGACAGGATGGATTCCACAGATACGCAGTATTTT. Its protein is CSVLDRMDSTDTQYF.

This chain connects TRBV7-2 to TRBJ1-2; 10 bases are shared with TRBD1. Germline CDR1 is SGHTA and CDR2 is FQGNSA. The CDR3 spans 15 residues. With 1 base clipped from V and 6 bases from J, the junction kept 5 bases outside the gene matches. CDR3 bases: TGTGCCAGCAGCTTAGGAGGGGGGACAGGGGATGGCTACACCTTC. Protein product: CASSLGGGTGDGYTF.

This clone occurred a few times. V usage is TRBV21-1 and J usage is TRBJ2-7; TRBD2 reflects the table's D call only, with no check against the DNA. TRBV21-1 is termed a pseudogene. The CDR3 loop spans 15 amino acids. The CDR3 DNA reads TGTGCCAGCAGCAAAAAAGGGGACTTTAATAGCGAGCAGTACTTC. This translates into CASSKKGDFNSEQYF.

The V gene is TRBV6-2 or TRBV6-3, the J gene TRBJ2-1, with 7 bases identical to TRBD2. V was pared by 5 bases and J by 4 bases, with 8 bases of the junction left unmatched. CDR1 and CDR2 (germline): MNHEY, SVGEGT. The CDR3 loop spans 15 amino acids. In DNA form, the CDR3 reads TGTGCCAGCAGTCGACGGGGGGAGGGATACAATGAGCAGTTCTTC. As protein: CASSRRGEGYNEQFF.

The V and J genes are TRBV4-1 and TRBJ1-2, with D perhaps matching TRBD1 (5 bases). Germline values: CDR1 MGHRA, CDR2 YSYEKL. The CDR3 extends over 15 amino acids. The V end lost 4 bases, the J end lost 5 bases, and 17 bases lay between the germline ends. CDR3 in amino acids: CASSPDGRGIYGYTF. The CDR3 DNA sequence: TGCGCCAGCAGCCCCGACGGCCGGGGGATTTATGGCTACACCTTC.

DNA of the CDR3: TGCGCCAGCAGCTTAATCGGGGGTCTGAACACTGAAGCTTTCTTT. This sequence encodes CASSLIGGLNTEAFF. The V gene is TRBV5-1, the J gene TRBJ1-1, with D tentatively TRBD1 (5 bases). Trimming removed 2 bases at V and 0 bases at J, with 11 bases between. CDR3 length equals 15 residues. Germline V gene data show CDR1 as SGHRS and CDR2 as YFSETQ.

This chain connects TRBV5-6 to TRBJ1-6; possible D gene TRBD1, 5 bases. Trimming cost V 2 bases and J 12 bases, with 18 bases left between them. This CDR3 contains 15 residues. Germline CDR1 reads SGHDT; CDR2 reads YYEEEE. The CDR3 region has the DNA TGTGCCAGCAGCTTCGGGGGTCACCAATTCAAACCCCTCCACTTT. As protein: CASSFGGHQFKPLHF.

CDR3 in DNA: TGTGCCTGGAGAGACAGGGGGCGAGGGGACACCGGGGAGCTGTTTTTT. Translating it yields CAWRDRGRGDTGELFF. The V and J genes are TRBV30 and TRBJ2-2; TRBD1 aligns across 10 bases. The length of the CDR3 is 16 residues. V dropped 3 bases and J dropped 3; count of bases not matched to a gene: 7. CDR1 is GTSNPN and CDR2 is SVGIG in the germline V gene (reference sequence). Combining the CDR3 with reference TRBV30 and TRBJ2-2 gives the whole variable domain SQTIHQWPATLVQPVGSPLSLECTVEGTSNPNLYWYRQAAGRGLQLLFYSVGIGQISSEVPQNLSASRPQDRQFILSSKKLLLSDSGFYLCAWRDRGRGDTGELFFGEGSRLTVL.

The chain combines TRBV9 with TRBJ1-3, with a tentative D call TRBD1 (6 bases). The V end lost 4 bases, the J end lost 0 bases, and 17 bases lay between the germline ends. Germline assignment: CDR1 SGDLS and CDR2 YYNGEE. The CDR3 runs 17 residues. This CDR3 is CASSPSLTGFSGNTIYF. In DNA, the CDR3 is TGTGCCAGCAGCCCGAGCTTAACAGGGTTCTCTGGAAACACCATATATTTT.

The V gene is TRBV7-2, the J gene TRBJ1-4; no clear D. Looked up from germline, CDR1 is SGHTA and CDR2 is FQGNSA. The CDR3 has 17 residues. Deletions cut 1 base from V and 6 bases from J, with 18 bases between. The CDR3, as DNA: TGTGCCAGCAGCTTAGTTGGTAGAGGGAGTTGGGATGAAAAACTGTTTTTT. It encodes CASSLVGRGSWDEKLFF.

This chain links TRBV24-1 with TRBJ1-2, with 9 nucleotides matching TRBD1. The V gene's germline CDR1 is KGHDR and CDR2 SFDVKD. The CDR3 spans 16 residues. J was trimmed by 3 bases and V by 3 bases; bases with no gene match: 7. The CDR3 DNA reads as TGTGCCACCAGTGATGGGGGGACAGGGTCAGACTATGGCTACACCTTC. Its protein product is CATSDGGTGSDYGYTF.

The rearrangement joins TRBV11-2 to TRBJ2-7, with 7 bases matching TRBD1. After removal of 5 bases from V and 0 bases from J, the junction contained 4 bases not matched to a gene. CDR1 is SGHAT and CDR2 is FQNNGV in the germline V gene. The length of the CDR3 is 14 residues. In nucleotides, the CDR3 is TGTGCCAGCAGCGAAACAGGGGCCTCCTACGAGCAGTACTTC. The encoded protein is CASSETGASYEQYF.

The genes are TRBV19 and TRBJ2-2; TRBD2 aligns across 15 bases. Germline-derived CDR1 and CDR2 are LNHDA and SQIVND (reference sequence). This CDR3 is 15 amino acids long. J gave up 8 bases and V 10 bases, and 8 bases lay outside the gene matches. The CDR3 DNA reads TGTGCCACCGCCTCGGGACTAGCGGGAGGAGGGGAGCTGTTTTTT. This gives the protein CATASGLAGGGELFF.

This chain joins TRBV13 and TRBJ2-7; the D gene is possibly TRBD2 (5 bases). The CDR3 runs 14 residues. V lost 1 base, J lost 3 bases, and 10 bases lay in between. Germline CDR1 is PRHDT and CDR2 is FYEKMQ (reference sequence). This CDR3 is CASSLDERNYEQYF. DNA for the CDR3: TGTGCCAGCAGCTTAGATGAGCGGAACTACGAGCAGTACTTC.

This chain connects TRBV27 to TRBJ1-5; D is unclear. This CDR3 has 16 amino acids. V lost 3 bases to trimming and J lost 0 bases, with 12 bases between them. CDR1 is MNHEY and CDR2 is SMNVEV in the germline V gene (reference sequence). In DNA, the CDR3 is TGTGCCAGCAGTTTCGGCGGGCCTAGTAGCAATCAGCCCCAGCATTTT. It specifies CASSFGGPSSNQPQHF.

V is TRBV28 and J is TRBJ2-7; 9 bases match TRBD1. This CDR3 contains 17 residues. Losses at the gene ends were 5 bases for V and 4 bases for J; bases not matched to a gene: 15. Germline-derived CDR1 and CDR2 are MDHEN and SYDVKM. CDR3 in DNA: TGTGCCAGCAGTCCTGGGACCGGGACAGGGTTTCTGTACGAGCAGTACTTC. This encodes CASSPGTGTGFLYEQYF.

This rearrangement joins TRBV4-3 to TRBJ2-7, with a tentative D call TRBD1 (5 bases). Per the germline V gene, CDR1 is LGHNA and CDR2 is YSLEER. The V and J ends lost 1 base and 2 bases respectively, with 15 bases between them. The CDR3 contains 16 residues. CDR3 DNA: TGCGCCAGCAGCCAAGGACACGTTGGGGCAGCCTACGAGCAGTACTTC. As protein: CASSQGHVGAAYEQYF.

This clone was seen only once. V gene TRBV4-3 combines with J gene TRBJ2-5, with TRBD1 identical over 8 bases. Germline CDR1 and CDR2: LGHNA and YSLEER. The CDR3 is 14 residues long. Losses at the gene ends were 3 bases for V and 3 bases for J; bases not matched to a gene: 3. CDR3 protein: CASSQTGVEETQYF. For the CDR3, the DNA is TGCGCCAGCAGCCAGACAGGGGTGGAAGAGACCCAGTACTTC.